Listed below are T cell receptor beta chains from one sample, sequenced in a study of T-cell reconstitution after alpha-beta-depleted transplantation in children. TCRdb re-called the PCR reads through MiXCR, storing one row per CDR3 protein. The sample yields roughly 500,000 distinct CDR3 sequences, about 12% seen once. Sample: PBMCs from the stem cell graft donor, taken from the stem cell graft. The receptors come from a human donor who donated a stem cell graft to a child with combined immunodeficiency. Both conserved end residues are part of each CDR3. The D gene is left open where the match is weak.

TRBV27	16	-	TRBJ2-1	CASSLKAGGPVHEQFF
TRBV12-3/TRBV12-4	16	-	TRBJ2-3	CASSLEPAGYTDTQYF
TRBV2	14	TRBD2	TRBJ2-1	CASCGLVTSNEQFF
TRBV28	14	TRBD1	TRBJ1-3	CASSLRDRGITIYF
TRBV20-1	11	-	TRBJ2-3	CSASVGDTQYF
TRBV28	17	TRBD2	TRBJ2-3	CASSLDLRGESTDTQYF
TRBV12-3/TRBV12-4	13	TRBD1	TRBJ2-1	CASSFNRGDEQFF
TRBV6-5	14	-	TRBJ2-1	CASSYRLSYNEQFF
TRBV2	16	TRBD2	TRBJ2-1	CASIKGTSGRLNEQFF
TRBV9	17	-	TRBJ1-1	CASSPEGRRGLSTEAFF
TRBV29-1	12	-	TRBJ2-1	CASTLSYNEQFF
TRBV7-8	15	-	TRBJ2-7	CASSLGAVRGYEQYF
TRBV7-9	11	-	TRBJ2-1	CASGLADEQFF
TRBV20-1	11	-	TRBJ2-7	CSASGHHEQYF
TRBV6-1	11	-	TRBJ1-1	CASRDGAEAFF
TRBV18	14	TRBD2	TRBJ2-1	CASRPGLAGFEQFF
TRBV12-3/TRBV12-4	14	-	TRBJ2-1	CASRQLGNYNEQFF
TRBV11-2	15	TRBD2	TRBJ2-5	CASSLDGRGTETQYF
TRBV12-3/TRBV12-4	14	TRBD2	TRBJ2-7	CASSQTSGRGEQYF
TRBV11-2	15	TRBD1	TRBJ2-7	CASSFGDRGHYEQYF
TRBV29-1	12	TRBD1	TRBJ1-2	CSVEGQVGGYTF
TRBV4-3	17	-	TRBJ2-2	CASSRWGNSANTGELFF
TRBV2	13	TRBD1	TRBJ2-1	CASPRQGEREQFF
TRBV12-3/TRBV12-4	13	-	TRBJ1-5	CASGTYSNQPQHF
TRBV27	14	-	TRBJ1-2	CASSFMGGIYGYTF
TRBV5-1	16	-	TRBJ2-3	CASRPGIWLSTDTQYF
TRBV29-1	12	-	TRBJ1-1	CSVAPRRTEAFF
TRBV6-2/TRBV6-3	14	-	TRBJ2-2	CASSYFGNTGELFF
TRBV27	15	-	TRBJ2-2	CASSLLRANTGELFF
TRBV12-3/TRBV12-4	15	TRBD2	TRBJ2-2	CASSPGGANTGELFF
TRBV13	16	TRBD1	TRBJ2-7	CASSLLSGTGPYEQYF
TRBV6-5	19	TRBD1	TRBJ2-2	CASSYSTPGQGWNTGELFF
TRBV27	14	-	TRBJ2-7	CASSPVGGEDEQYF
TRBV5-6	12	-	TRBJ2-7	CASSFQDYEQYF
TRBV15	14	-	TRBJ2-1	CATSRDRPINEQFF
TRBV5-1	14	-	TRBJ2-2	CASRVGTNTGELFF
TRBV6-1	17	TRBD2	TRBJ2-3	CASSEAASSGATDTQYF
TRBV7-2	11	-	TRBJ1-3	CASSVTGAIYF
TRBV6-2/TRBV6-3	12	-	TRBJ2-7	CASSNIMNEQYF
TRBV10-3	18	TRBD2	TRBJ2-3	CAISESPLTSGGASGQYF
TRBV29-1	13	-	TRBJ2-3	CSVPHAFPDTQYF
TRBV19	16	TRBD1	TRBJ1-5	CASTSPGGEGNQPQHF
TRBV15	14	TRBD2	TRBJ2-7	CATSVLAGGYEQYF
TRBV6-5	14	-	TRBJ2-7	CASSSGGGPGEQYF